The present entry profiles one T cell receptor beta chain with its context. Its matching antigen is unknown. A junction boundary mismatches the germline segment, possibly from a read error. The CDR3 has 15 residues. The library came from three nested PCR rounds adapted from ARM-PCR protocols. Via MiXCR, TCRdb re-called the multiplex PCR reads, giving one row per CDR3 protein. Of approximately 68,000 distinct CDR3 sequences in the sample, around three quarters were seen once. RNA was extracted from bulk tissue without any cell sorting. The normal lung tissue was taken more than 3 cm from the tumor edge. This record belongs to a study of tumor and adjacent non-tumor tissue in lung cancer. Study details: Millions of productive TCRbeta reads were obtained per sample on average. Findings of the study overall: Significantly higher TCR diversity was found in tumor than normal lung.

The sample consisted of distant non-tumor lung tissue. The genes are TRBV12-3 or TRBV12-4 and TRBJ2-3; D remains ambiguous. This clonotype was sampled from a man aged 55 to 70 with non-small cell lung cancer. The CDR3 sequence: CASSFWVPSADAQYF. The CDR3 DNA follows: TGTGCAAGCAGTTTTTGGGTCCCAAGCGCAGATGCGCAGTATTTT.